These 22 T cell receptor beta chains originate from one sample sequenced in a study of blood T cell repertoires in COVID-19. Libraries were prepared by immunoSEQ multiplex PCR; TCRdb keeps only in-frame clonotypes and omits some of them. The sample lists around 200,000 clones; 65% to 90% were seen once. Sequencing input: peripheral blood. The origin of the receptors is a man aged 50-60 years with acute or convalescent COVID-19.

This clone appeared a few times. The chain combines TRBV18 with TRBJ1-1; no firm D call. This CDR3 comprises 15 residues. Looked up from germline, CDR1 is KGHSH and CDR2 is LQKENI. V was pared by 2 bases and J by 5 bases, with 15 bases between. CDR3 residues: CASSPGLGLATEAFF. For the CDR3, the DNA is TGTGCCAGCTCACCAGGGCTTGGGCTTGCTACTGAAGCTTTCTTT.

V gene TRBV19 combines with J gene TRBJ2-2, with 8 bases matching TRBD1. This CDR3 is 18 amino acids long. With V trimmed by 5 bases and J by 1 base, 12 bases remained unmatched. CDR1 is LNHDA and CDR2 is SQIVND in the germline V gene (reference sequence). The CDR3 region is CASSYLPGQGENTGELFF. CDR3 coding DNA: TGTGCCAGTAGTTACTTACCAGGACAGGGCGAGAACACCGGGGAGCTGTTTTTT. Full variable domain (remainder filled in from reference TRBV19 and TRBJ2-2): DGGITQSPKYLFRKEGQNVTLSCEQNLNHDAMYWYRQDPGQGLRLIYYSQIVNDFQKGDIAEGYSVSREKKESFPLTVTSAQKNPTAFYLCASSYLPGQGENTGELFFGEGSRLTVL.

This chain connects TRBV29-1 to TRBJ1-2; D unresolved. The CDR3 has 14 amino acids. Deletions cut 3 bases from V and 4 bases from J, with 15 bases between. In germline, CDR1 is SQVTM, CDR2 ANQGSEA. The CDR3: CSVEVSGQPYGYTF. CDR3 nucleotides: TGCAGCGTTGAGGTTAGCGGCCAGCCCTATGGCTACACCTTC.

The V and J genes are TRBV5-5 and TRBJ2-5; TRBD2 aligns across 10 bases. Looked up from germline, CDR1 is SGHKS and CDR2 is YYEKEE (reference sequence). The CDR3 totals 15 residues. V lost 6 bases to trimming and J lost 5 bases; unmatched junction nucleotides: 10. CDR3 sequence: CASTILAGARETQYF. As DNA, the CDR3 is TGTGCCAGCACCATTCTAGCGGGGGCGAGGGAGACCCAGTACTTC. The full variable domain, completed using reference TRBV5-5 and TRBJ2-5, is DAGVTQSPTHLIKTRGQQVTLRCSPISGHKSVSWYQQVLGQGPQFIFQYYEKEERGRGNFPDRFSARQFPNYSSELNVNALLLGDSALYLCASTILAGARETQYFGPGTRLLVL.

The rearrangement joins TRBV7-9 to TRBJ1-1; no firm D call. V was trimmed by 1 base and J by 7 bases, leaving 10 bases between them. Germline assignment: CDR1 SEHNR and CDR2 FQNEAQ (reference sequence). CDR3 length equals 13 residues. The CDR3 sequence is CASSLGGGSEAFF. The CDR3 nucleotides read TGTGCCAGCAGCTTAGGCGGTGGGAGTGAAGCTTTCTTT.

This chain joins TRBV7-8 and TRBJ1-5, with no clear D. Germline values: CDR1 SGHVS, CDR2 FQNEAQ. The CDR3 extends over 13 amino acids. V lost 5 bases and J lost 5, with 10 bases in between. The DNA of the CDR3 is TGTGCCAGCAGCCAACAAGGAGATCAGCCCCAGCATTTT. This codes for CASSQQGDQPQHF.

The rearrangement joins TRBV3-1 (or the pseudogene TRBV3-2) to TRBJ2-7, with 7 bases aligning to TRBD1. Germline CDR1 is LGHDT and CDR2 is YNNKEL (reference sequence). The junction had 2 bases not matched to a gene; V was cut back by 5 bases and J by 4 bases. The CDR3 is made up of 12 amino acids. The CDR3 protein is CASSSTGYEQYF. Written as DNA, the CDR3 is TGTGCCAGCAGCTCGACAGGGTACGAGCAGTACTTC.

The chain carries TRBV7-3 and TRBJ2-6, with TRBD2 as a possible D gene (5 bases). V lost 6 bases and J 1 base, leaving 16 bases between the germline ends. The CDR3 consists of 17 residues. Germline CDR1 SGHTA, CDR2 FQGTGA. The CDR3 reads CASSPSGYSSGANVLTF. The DNA of the CDR3 is TGTGCCAGCAGTCCCTCGGGGTACAGTTCTGGGGCCAACGTCCTGACTTTC.

The genes are TRBV7-9 and TRBJ2-1; D is possibly TRBD1 (6 bases). Trimming shortened V by 4 bases and J by 5 bases, and 18 bases separated the two germline ends. The CDR3 runs to 16 residues. Germline V CDR1 and CDR2: SEHNR, FQNEAQ (reference sequence). This CDR3 is CASSSPGQRAHNEQFF. CDR3 in DNA: TGTGCCAGCAGCTCGCCAGGACAGAGAGCACACAATGAGCAGTTCTTC.

The rearrangement uses TRBV29-1 and TRBJ2-7, with TRBD2 identical over 7 bases. V shed 7 bases, J shed 9 bases, and the junction held 9 bases outside the gene matches. CDR3 length: 11 amino acids. Germline CDR1 is SQVTM and CDR2 is ANQGSEA. The CDR3 DNA follows: TGCAGCGCTGGGGGGGTGGCTGGGCAGTACTTC. It encodes CSAGGVAGQYF.

The J gene is TRBJ2-6, the V gene TRBV29-1; D gene unclear. The germline V and J ends were trimmed by 5 bases and 0 bases, with 8 bases remaining between them. The germline gives CDR1 SQVTM, CDR2 ANQGSEA. The CDR3 has 14 amino acids. CDR3 residues: CSVTLSSGANVLTF. The CDR3 DNA is TGCAGCGTTACCCTCAGCTCTGGGGCCAACGTCCTGACTTTC.

This clone was counted once. V is TRBV13 and J is TRBJ1-2; no definite D call. This CDR3 region has 14 residues. V was pared by 0 bases and J by 2 bases, with 7 bases between. CDR1 PRHDT and CDR2 FYEKMQ come from the germline V gene (reference sequence). CDR3 sequence reads: CASSLGTSNYGYTF. CDR3 bases: TGTGCCAGCAGCTTAGGGACATCAAACTATGGCTACACCTTC. The full variable domain, in which reference TRBV13 and TRBJ1-2 provide the parts outside the CDR3, is AAGVIQSPRHLIKEKRETATLKCYPIPRHDTVYWYQQGPGQDPQFLISFYEKMQSDKGSIPDRFSAQQFSDYHSELNMSSLELGDSALYFCASSLGTSNYGYTFGSGTRLTVV.

The DNA for the CDR3 is TGTGCCTGGAGCCTACAGGGGGCAGGTCAGCCCCAGCATTTT. Protein sequence: CAWSLQGAGQPQHF. J is TRBJ1-5 and V is TRBV30; 9 positions agree with TRBD1. Trimming removed 3 bases from V and 6 bases from J; junction bases left unmatched: 6. The germline gives CDR1 GTSNPN, CDR2 SVGIG (reference sequence). The CDR3 extends over 14 amino acids.

The V gene is TRBV2, the J gene TRBJ2-7; 7 nucleotides align to TRBD2. Per the germline V gene, CDR1 is SNHLY and CDR2 is FYNNEI. CDR3 length equals 14 residues. V lost 6 bases and J lost 0; bases outside the gene matches: 5. The CDR3 spells CASRQRGFSYEQYF. DNA for the CDR3: TGTGCCAGCAGACAGCGGGGATTCTCCTACGAGCAGTACTTC.

This clone was seen just once. The gene calls are TRBV19 and TRBJ1-2; D not certain. CDR1 LNHDA and CDR2 SQIVND come from the germline V gene (reference sequence). The CDR3 has 12 residues. Between the trimmed V and J ends, which lost 0 bases and 7 bases, there was a span of 6 bases. CDR3 region: CASSIDHFGYTF. The CDR3 DNA reads TGTGCCAGTAGTATAGACCACTTTGGCTACACCTTC.

The V gene is TRBV11-3, the J gene TRBJ2-7; 12 nucleotides agree with TRBD1. Germline CDR1 reads SGHNT; CDR2 reads YENEEA. The trim removed 5 bases at V and 6 bases at J, leaving 8 bases unmatched. This CDR3 has 15 residues. CDR3 in DNA: TGTGCCAGCAGCACACACGGGACAGGGGGCAGCGAGCAGTACTTC. Translating gives CASSTHGTGGSEQYF.

This clone was counted a single time. The genes are TRBV9 and TRBJ2-1; 8 bases fit TRBD2. The CDR3 totals 11 residues. Germline CDR1 and CDR2: SGDLS and YYNGEE. Trimming removed 7 bases from V and 7 bases from J; junction bases left unmatched: 1. The DNA of the CDR3 is TGTGCCAGCGCTAGCGGGAATGAGCAGTTCTTC. Residues: CASASGNEQFF.

This chain uses TRBV6-5 with TRBJ1-2; 7 bases are shared with TRBD1. Trimming took 6 bases from V and 8 from J; bases not matched to a gene: 15. CDR1 and CDR2 from the germline V gene are MNHEY and SVGAGI. The CDR3 covers 15 residues. CDR3 bases: TGTGCCAGCAGACCGCTCGGGACAGTCTCACTCGGCTACACCTTC. It specifies CASRPLGTVSLGYTF.

This chain links TRBV9 with TRBJ2-1; D perhaps matches TRBD2 (5 bases). Germline lookup yields CDR1 SGDLS and CDR2 YYNGEE. The CDR3 runs 14 residues. Trimming stripped 3 bases from V and 0 bases from J, with 7 bases between. Here the CDR3 DNA reads TGTGCCAGCAGCGCCGGGGTCTCCTACAATGAGCAGTTCTTC. This gives the protein CASSAGVSYNEQFF.

The chain combines TRBV2 with TRBJ1-6; D is undetermined. V was pared by 5 bases and J by 3 bases, with 5 bases between. The CDR3 totals 13 residues. Germline CDR1 is SNHLY and CDR2 is FYNNEI. The CDR3 DNA reads TGTGCCAGCAGTCCCGGCTATAATTCACCCCTCCACTTT. As protein: CASSPGYNSPLHF.

This chain links TRBV10-2 with TRBJ1-1, with TRBD1 as a possible D gene (6 bases). The CDR3 length is 10 residues. From germline, CDR1 is WSHSY and CDR2 SAAADI. The ends were cut back, 8 bases at V and 8 bases at J, with 9 bases in the middle. This chain's CDR3 is CASGQREAFF. CDR3 bases: TGCGCCAGCGGACAGAGAGAAGCTTTCTTT.

This chain links TRBV2 with TRBJ1-6; no firm D call. This CDR3 is built from 17 residues. Germline V gene sequence: CDR1 SNHLY, CDR2 FYNNEI. V was clipped by 2 bases and J by 4 bases, with 15 bases between them. CDR3 in DNA: TGTGCCAGCAGTGAACCCGTCGGAGGTTGGTATAATTCACCCCTCCACTTT. It codes for CASSEPVGGWYNSPLHF.